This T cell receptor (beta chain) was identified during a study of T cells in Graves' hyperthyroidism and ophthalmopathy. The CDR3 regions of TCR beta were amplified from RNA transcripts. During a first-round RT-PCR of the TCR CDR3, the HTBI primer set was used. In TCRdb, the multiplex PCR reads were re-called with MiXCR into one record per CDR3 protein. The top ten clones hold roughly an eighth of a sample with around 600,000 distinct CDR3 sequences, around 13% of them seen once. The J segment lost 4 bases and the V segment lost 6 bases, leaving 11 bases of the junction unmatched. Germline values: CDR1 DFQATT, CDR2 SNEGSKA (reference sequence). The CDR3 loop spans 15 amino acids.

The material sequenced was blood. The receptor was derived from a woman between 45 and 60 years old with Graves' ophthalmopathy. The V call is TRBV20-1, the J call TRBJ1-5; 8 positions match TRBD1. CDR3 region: CSAAVQGARNQPQHF. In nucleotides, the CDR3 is TGCAGTGCCGCGGTCCAGGGGGCGCGTAATCAGCCCCAGCATTTT.